The source of this T cell receptor beta chain is a study of blood T cell repertoires in COVID-19. Across the study: Acute-phase and convalescent COVID-19 samples originated in the United States, Italy and Spain. T cells, B-cell-depleted T cells, or PBMCs provided the cDNA or gDNA that served as material.

Per the study methods: Nucleated cell number was recorded as an estimate derived from reference gene primer amplification. Libraries were prepared by immunoSEQ multiplex PCR; TCRdb keeps only in-frame clonotypes and omits some of them. Clonal size and the V and J genes are those of that table, whereas D and trimming came from the DNA. The sample has 35,000 to 45,000 clones, about 78% seen once. Trimming removed 5 bases from V and 5 bases from J, with 16 bases in between. CDR1 SGHAT and CDR2 FQNNGV come from the germline V gene. This CDR3 contains 15 residues. The genes are TRBV11-2 and TRBJ1-5, with a tentative D call TRBD1 (5 bases). This TCR was recovered from a man in his sixties or seventies with active or convalescent COVID-19. The specimen was peripheral blood. CDR3 amino acids: CASSPAGGLDQPQHF. CDR3 nucleotides: TGTGCCAGCAGCCCTGCCGGGGGGTTGGATCAGCCCCAGCATTTT.